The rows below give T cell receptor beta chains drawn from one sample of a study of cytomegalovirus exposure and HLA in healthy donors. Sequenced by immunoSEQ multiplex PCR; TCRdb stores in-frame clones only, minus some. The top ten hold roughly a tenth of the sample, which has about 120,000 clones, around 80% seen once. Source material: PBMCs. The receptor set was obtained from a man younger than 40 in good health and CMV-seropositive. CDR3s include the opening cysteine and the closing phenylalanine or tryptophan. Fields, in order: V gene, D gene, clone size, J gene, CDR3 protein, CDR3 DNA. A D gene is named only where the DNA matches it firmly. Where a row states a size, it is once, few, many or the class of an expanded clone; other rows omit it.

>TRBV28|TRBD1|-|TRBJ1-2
CASSLDRDYGYTF
TGTGCCAGCAGTTTGGACAGGGACTATGGCTACACCTTC
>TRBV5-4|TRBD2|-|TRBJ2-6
CASSSAAGGAGANVLTF
TGTGCCAGCAGCTCGGCCGCGGGAGGGGCTGGGGCCAACGTCCTGACTTTC
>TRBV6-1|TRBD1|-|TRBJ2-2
CAAVAGTGVSGELFF
TGTGCCGCCGTGGCCGGGACAGGGGTATCGGGGGAGCTGTTTTTT
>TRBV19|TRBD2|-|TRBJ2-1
CASGTSGRGLNEQFF
TGTGCCTCCGGGACTAGCGGGAGGGGGCTAAATGAGCAGTTCTTC
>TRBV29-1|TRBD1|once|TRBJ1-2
CSYRDRDFPNYGYTF
TGCAGCTACCGGGACAGGGACTTTCCAAACTATGGCTACACCTTC
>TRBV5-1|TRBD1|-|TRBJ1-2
CASTTGGYGYTF
TGCGCCAGTACGACAGGGGGCTATGGCTACACCTTC
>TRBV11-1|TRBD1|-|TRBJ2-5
CASSFRDRAPSTQYF
TGTGCCAGCAGCTTTAGGGACAGGGCTCCTTCCACCCAGTACTTC
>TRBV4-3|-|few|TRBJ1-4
CASSQAGAMVREKLFF
TGCGCCAGCAGCCAAGCAGGGGCCATGGTCCGCGAAAAACTGTTTTTT
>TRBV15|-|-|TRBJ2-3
CATSREMDYTDTQYF
TGTGCCACCAGCAGAGAAATGGACTACACAGATACGCAGTATTTT
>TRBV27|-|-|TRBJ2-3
CASRASGTDTQYF
TGTGCCAGCAGGGCCTCCGGCACAGATACGCAGTATTTT
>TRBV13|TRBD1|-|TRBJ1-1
CASRVDRANTEAFF
TGTGCCAGCAGGGTAGACAGGGCGAACACTGAAGCTTTCTTT
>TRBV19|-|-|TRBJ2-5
CASTPRVGGSGTQYF
TGTGCCAGTACGCCCCGCGTAGGGGGATCGGGGACCCAGTACTTC
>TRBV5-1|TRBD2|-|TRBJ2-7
CASSSDPSGSPHEQYF
TGCGCCAGCAGCTCGGACCCTAGCGGGAGTCCCCACGAGCAGTACTTC
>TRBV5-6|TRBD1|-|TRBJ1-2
CASSRGQGVYGYTF
TGTGCCAGCAGCCGGGGTCAGGGGGTATATGGCTACACCTTC
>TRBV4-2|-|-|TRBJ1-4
CASSQETGLGNEKLFF
TGTGCCAGCAGCCAAGAAACGGGACTTGGGAATGAAAAACTGTTTTTT
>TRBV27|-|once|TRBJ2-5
CASSLHSQETQYF
TGTGCCAGCAGCCTCCATAGCCAAGAGACCCAGTACTTC
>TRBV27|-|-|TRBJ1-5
CASGQSNQPQHF
TGTGCCAGCGGACAGTCTAATCAGCCCCAGCATTTT
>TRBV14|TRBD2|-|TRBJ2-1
CASSQVGLAGEQFF
TGTGCCAGCAGCCAAGTGGGACTAGCGGGTGAGCAGTTCTTC
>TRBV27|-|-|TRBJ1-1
CASSLGRNTEAFF
TGTGCCAGCAGTTTAGGCAGGAACACTGAAGCTTTCTTT
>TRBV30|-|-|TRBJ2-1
CAWGGEIDEQFF
TGTGCCTGGGGAGGGGAAATTGATGAGCAGTTCTTC
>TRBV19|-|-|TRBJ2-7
CASSEQGSSYEQYF
TGTGCCAGCAGTGAACAGGGCAGCTCCTACGAGCAGTACTTC
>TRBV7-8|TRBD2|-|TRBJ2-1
CASSPLGTSDEQFF
TGTGCCAGCAGCCCCCTAGGGACTAGCGATGAGCAGTTCTTC
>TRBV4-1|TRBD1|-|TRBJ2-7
CASSQSRTGAYEQYF
TGCGCCAGCAGCCAGTCGAGGACAGGGGCCTACGAGCAGTACTTC
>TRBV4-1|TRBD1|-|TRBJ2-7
CASSQRQGNYEQYF
TGCGCCAGCAGCCAGAGACAGGGAAACTACGAGCAGTACTTC
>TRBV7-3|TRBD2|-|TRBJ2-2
CASSPSGRGNTGELFF
TGCGCCAGCAGCCCTAGCGGGAGGGGAAACACCGGGGAGCTGTTTTTT
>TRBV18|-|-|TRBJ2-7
CASSVTVDPYEQYF
TGTGCCAGCTCAGTGACAGTGGACCCCTACGAGCAGTACTTC
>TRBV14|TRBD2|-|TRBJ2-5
CASSQDWLAGRETQYF
TGTGCCAGCAGCCAAGATTGGCTAGCGGGACGAGAGACCCAGTACTTC
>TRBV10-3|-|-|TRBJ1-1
CAISEETGNTEAFF
TGTGCCATCAGTGAGGAAACAGGGAACACTGAAGCTTTCTTT
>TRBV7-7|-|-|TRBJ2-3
CASSLGQVPDTQYF
TGTGCTAGCAGCTTAGGGCAGGTACCAGATACGCAGTATTTT
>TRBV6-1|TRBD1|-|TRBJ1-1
CASSPRGSGTEAFF
TGTGCCAGCAGCCCCAGGGGGAGTGGCACTGAAGCTTTCTTT
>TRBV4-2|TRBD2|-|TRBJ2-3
CASSQDSTTSGRPQDTQYF
TGTGCCAGCAGCCAAGATTCCACGACTAGCGGGAGGCCCCAAGATACGCAGTATTTT
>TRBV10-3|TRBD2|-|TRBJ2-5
CAISDRAGHITQYF
TGTGCCATCAGTGATCGAGCGGGGCACATCACCCAGTACTTC
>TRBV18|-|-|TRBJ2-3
CASSPISTIRDTQYF
TGTGCCAGCTCACCAATTAGCACTATCCGGGATACGCAGTATTTT
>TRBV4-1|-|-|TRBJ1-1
CASSQDLGGTEAFF
TGCGCCAGCAGCCAAGATTTGGGGGGCACTGAAGCTTTCTTT
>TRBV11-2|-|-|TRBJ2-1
CASSLSASSSYNEQFF
TGTGCCAGCAGCTTGTCAGCGAGCAGCTCCTACAATGAGCAGTTCTTC
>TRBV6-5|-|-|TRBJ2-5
CASLDSSSQETQYF
TGTGCCAGCCTGGACAGTTCGTCTCAAGAGACCCAGTACTTC